This section outlines one TCR beta chain sequence together with its context. Its cognate antigen is unknown. The sample is drawn from a study of PD-1 blockade in classical Hodgkin lymphoma. CDR1 and CDR2 (germline): SEHNR, FQNEAQ (reference sequence). The J segment lost 3 bases and the V segment lost 5 bases, leaving 3 bases of the junction unmatched. This CDR3 is built from 13 residues. Libraries were prepared by immunoSEQ multiplex PCR; TCRdb keeps only in-frame clonotypes and omits some of them. The table has 10,000 to 15,000 clones, around 92% seen once. Every patient experienced relapse after autologous stem cell transplantation, and brentuximab vedotin exposure varied. Overall study results and limits: Baseline diversity was lower in partial responders and progressors than complete responders. There was a significant rise in CD4+ TCR diversity by C4D1, with no such rise for CD8+. At baseline, newly diagnosed patients reportedly showed less TCR diversity than healthy donors.

The rearrangement links TRBV7-9 to TRBJ2-7, with 8 nucleotides matching TRBD1. Sample: peripheral blood mononuclear cells (PBMCs), taken at baseline. This clonotype was sampled from a human donor with classical Hodgkin lymphoma. CDR3 sequence (DNA): TGTGCCAGCAGCGGGACAGGAGACTACGAGCAGTACTTC. Residues: CASSGTGDYEQYF.